This TCR beta chain comes out of a study of cytomegalovirus exposure and HLA in healthy donors. Overall study findings and caveats: An analysis that came later showed most CMV-associated TCR beta chains appearing HLA-restricted.

V shed 4 bases and J shed 0 bases, with 10 bases lying between them. CDR1 and CDR2 from the germline V gene are SQVTM and ANQGSEA. This CDR3 has 14 residues. Of note for this clone: Antigen unknown.

PCR primers comprised 60 Vbeta and 13 Jbeta primers. The table came from immunoSEQ multiplex PCR; TCRdb's copy has only in-frame clones and leaves some out. This table holds about 130,000 clones, approximately 80% found once. The rearrangement joins TRBV29-1 to TRBJ2-4; unclear D gene. The receptor comes from a girl aged 2-10 years in good health and CMV-seronegative. Sequenced input: PBMCs. The CDR3 DNA follows: TGCAGCGTTGGGGCAGAAACAGCCAAAAACATTCAGTACTTC. The encoded protein is CSVGAETAKNIQYF.